This T cell receptor beta chain was recorded in a study of T cell responses to AZD1222 COVID-19 vaccine. In the case of this clone: Its target is not known.

Profiling relied on immunoSEQ multiplex PCR, and the TCRdb table lists in-frame clones only, not all of them. This sample has some 120,000 clones, with 93% found just once. Study observations and caveats: Epitopes outside B.1.351 and B.1.1.7 mutated regions reportedly drew nearly half of spike TCRs.

The CDR3 has 13 amino acids. Germline V gene sequence: CDR1 MNHEY, CDR2 SMNVEV (reference sequence). V lost 2 bases, J lost 5 bases, and 7 bases lay in between. This sequence joins TRBV27 and TRBJ1-5; D is undetermined. This clonotype was obtained from an adult in good health. This material consisted of peripheral blood, taken on day 0 of AZD1222 vaccination. CDR3 in DNA: TGTGCCAGCAGTTTAAGGTCATATCAGCCCCAGCATTTT. Its translation: CASSLRSYQPQHF.